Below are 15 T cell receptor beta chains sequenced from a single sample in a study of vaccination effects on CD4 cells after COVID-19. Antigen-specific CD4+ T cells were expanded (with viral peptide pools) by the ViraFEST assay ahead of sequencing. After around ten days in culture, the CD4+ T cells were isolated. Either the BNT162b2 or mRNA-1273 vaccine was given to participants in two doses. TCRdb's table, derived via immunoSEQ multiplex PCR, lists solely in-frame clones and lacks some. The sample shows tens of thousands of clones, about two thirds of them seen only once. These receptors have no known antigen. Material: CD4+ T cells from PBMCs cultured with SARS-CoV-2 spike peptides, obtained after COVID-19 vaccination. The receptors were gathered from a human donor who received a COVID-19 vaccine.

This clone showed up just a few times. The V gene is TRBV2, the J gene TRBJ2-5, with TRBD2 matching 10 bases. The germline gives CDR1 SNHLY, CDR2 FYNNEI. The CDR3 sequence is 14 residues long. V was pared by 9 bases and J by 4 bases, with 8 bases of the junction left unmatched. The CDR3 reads CARGATSGSETQYF. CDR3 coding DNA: TGTGCCAGAGGGGCGACTAGCGGGTCAGAGACCCAGTACTTC. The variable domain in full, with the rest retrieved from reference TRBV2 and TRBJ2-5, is EPEVTQTPSHQVTQMGQEVILRCVPISNHLYFYWYRQILGQKVEFLVSFYNNEISEKSEIFDDQFSVERPDGSNFTLKIRSTKLEDSAMYFCARGATSGSETQYFGPGTRLLVL.

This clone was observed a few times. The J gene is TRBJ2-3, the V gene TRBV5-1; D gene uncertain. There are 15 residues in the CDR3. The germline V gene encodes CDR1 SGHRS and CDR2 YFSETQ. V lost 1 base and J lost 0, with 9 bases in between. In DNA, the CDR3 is TGCGCCAGCAGCTTGTTTATGGTCAGCACAGATACGCAGTATTTT. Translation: CASSLFMVSTDTQYF. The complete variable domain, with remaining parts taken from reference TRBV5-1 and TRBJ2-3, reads KAGVTQTPRYLIKTRGQQVTLSCSPISGHRSVSWYQQTPGQGLQFLFEYFSETQRNKGNFPGRFSGRQFSNSRSEMNVSTLELGDSALYLCASSLFMVSTDTQYFGPGTRLTVL.

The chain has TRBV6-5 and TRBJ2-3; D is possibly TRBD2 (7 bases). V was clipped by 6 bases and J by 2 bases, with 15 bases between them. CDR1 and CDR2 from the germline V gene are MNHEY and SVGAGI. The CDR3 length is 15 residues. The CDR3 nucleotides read TGTGCCAGCAGGGGAGGGGGGCAAAACACAGATACGCAGTATTTT. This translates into CASRGGGQNTDTQYF.

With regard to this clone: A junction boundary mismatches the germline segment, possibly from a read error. The DNA of the CDR3 is TGTGCCAGCACCTTACTGGAGGGGGCGTATAGTACGCAGTATTTT. It codes for CASTLLEGAYSTQYF. The chain has TRBV7-2 and TRBJ2-3; TRBD1 is a possible D gene (7 bases). Germline V gives CDR1 SGHTA, CDR2 FQGNSA. This CDR3 spans 15 amino acids.

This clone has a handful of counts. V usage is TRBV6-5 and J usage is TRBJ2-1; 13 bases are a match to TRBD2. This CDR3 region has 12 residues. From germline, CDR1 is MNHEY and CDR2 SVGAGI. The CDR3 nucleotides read TGTGCTACTAGCGGGGGGGATGGTGAGCAGTTCTTC. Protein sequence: CATSGGDGEQFF.

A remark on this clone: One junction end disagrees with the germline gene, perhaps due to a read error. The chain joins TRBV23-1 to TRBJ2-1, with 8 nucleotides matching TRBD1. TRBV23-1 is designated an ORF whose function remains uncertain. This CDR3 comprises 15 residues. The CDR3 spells CASTGYGTGEGGLVF. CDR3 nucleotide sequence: TGCGCCAGCACGGGTTATGGGACAGGAGAGGGCGGGCTAGTCTTC.

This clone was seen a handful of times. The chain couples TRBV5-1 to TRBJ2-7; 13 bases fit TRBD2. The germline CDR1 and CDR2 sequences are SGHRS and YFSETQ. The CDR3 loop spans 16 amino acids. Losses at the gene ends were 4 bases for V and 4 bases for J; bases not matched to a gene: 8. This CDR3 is CASSPPGLAGVYEQYF. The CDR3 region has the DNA TGCGCCAGCAGCCCGCCTGGACTAGCGGGAGTTTACGAGCAGTACTTC.

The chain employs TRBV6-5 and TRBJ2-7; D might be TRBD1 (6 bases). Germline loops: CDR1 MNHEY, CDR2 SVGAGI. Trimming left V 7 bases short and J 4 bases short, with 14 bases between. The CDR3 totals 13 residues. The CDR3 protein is CASTGVISYEQYF. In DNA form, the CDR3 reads TGTGCCAGCACAGGGGTAATATCATACGAGCAGTACTTC.

The CDR3 is CASSTGDTGNTIYF. CDR3 in DNA: TGTGCCAGTAGTACAGGGGATACTGGAAACACCATATATTTT. The J gene is TRBJ1-3, the V gene TRBV19, with D maybe TRBD1 (6 bases). V gave up 4 bases and J gave up 2 bases, with 9 bases separating them. Per germline, CDR1 LNHDA and CDR2 SQIVND (reference sequence). This CDR3 contains 14 residues. The variable domain in full, completed from reference TRBV19 and TRBJ1-3, reads DGGITQSPKYLFRKEGQNVTLSCEQNLNHDAMYWYRQDPGQGLRLIYYSQIVNDFQKGDIAEGYSVSREKKESFPLTVTSAQKNPTAFYLCASSTGDTGNTIYFGEGSWLTVV.

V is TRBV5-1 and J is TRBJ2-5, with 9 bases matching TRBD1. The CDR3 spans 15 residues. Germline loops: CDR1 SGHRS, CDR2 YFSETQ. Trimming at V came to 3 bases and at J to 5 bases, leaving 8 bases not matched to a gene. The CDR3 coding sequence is TGCGCCAGCAGCTCAACCGGGACAGGGAAGGAGACCCAGTACTTC. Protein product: CASSSTGTGKETQYF.

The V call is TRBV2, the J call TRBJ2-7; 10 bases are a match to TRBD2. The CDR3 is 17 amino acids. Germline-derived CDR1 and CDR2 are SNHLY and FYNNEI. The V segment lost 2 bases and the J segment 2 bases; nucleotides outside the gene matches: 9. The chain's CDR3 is CASSETLTSGLTYEQYF. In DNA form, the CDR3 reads TGTGCCAGCAGTGAAACCCTGACTAGCGGGTTGACCTACGAGCAGTACTTC.

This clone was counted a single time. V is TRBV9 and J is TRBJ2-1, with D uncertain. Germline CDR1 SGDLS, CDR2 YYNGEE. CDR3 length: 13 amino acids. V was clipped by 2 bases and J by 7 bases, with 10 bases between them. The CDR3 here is CASSVLPRNEQFF. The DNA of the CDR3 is TGTGCCAGCAGCGTTCTTCCGCGGAATGAGCAGTTCTTC. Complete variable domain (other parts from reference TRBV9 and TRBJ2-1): DSGVTQTPKHLITATGQRVTLRCSPRSGDLSVYWYQQSLDQGLQFLIQYYNGEERAKGNILERFSAQQFPDLHSELNLSSLELGDSALYFCASSVLPRNEQFFGPGTRLTVL.

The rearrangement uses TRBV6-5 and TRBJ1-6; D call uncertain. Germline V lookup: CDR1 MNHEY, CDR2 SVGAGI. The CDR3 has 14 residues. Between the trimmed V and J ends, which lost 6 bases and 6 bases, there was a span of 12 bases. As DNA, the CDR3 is TGTGCCAGCAGACGGGTGCTGGGTAATTCACCCCTCCACTTT. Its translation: CASRRVLGNSPLHF.

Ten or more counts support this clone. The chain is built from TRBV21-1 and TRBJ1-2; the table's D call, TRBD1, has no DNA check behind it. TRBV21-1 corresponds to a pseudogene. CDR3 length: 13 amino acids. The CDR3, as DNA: TGTGCCAGCAGCAAAAGGGACAGCTATGGCTACACCTTC. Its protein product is CASSKRDSYGYTF.

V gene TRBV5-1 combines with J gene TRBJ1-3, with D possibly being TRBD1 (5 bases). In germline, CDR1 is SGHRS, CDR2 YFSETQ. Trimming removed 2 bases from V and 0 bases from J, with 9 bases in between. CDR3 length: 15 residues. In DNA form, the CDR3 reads TGCGCCAGCAGCTTTCGGGGGGACTCTGGAAACACCATATATTTT. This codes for CASSFRGDSGNTIYF.